One and the same sample provided the 2 T cell receptor beta chains below, sequenced in a study of blood T cell repertoires in COVID-19. The data were produced by immunoSEQ multiplex PCR, yet TCRdb's version contains in-frame clones alone and is incomplete. The sample yields roughly 190,000 clones, roughly 80% seen once. Sequencing was performed on peripheral blood. All receptors come from a woman in her thirties or forties with COVID-19, enrolled during active disease.

V gene TRBV7-6 combines with J gene TRBJ2-1, with 12 bases aligning to TRBD2. The length of the CDR3 is 15 residues. V was clipped by 5 bases and J by 2 bases; unmatched bases: 1. Germline CDR1 SGHVS, CDR2 FNYEAQ. CDR3 loop: CASSTSGGPYNEQFF. CDR3 DNA: TGTGCCAGCAGCACTAGCGGGGGGCCCTACAATGAGCAGTTCTTC. The full variable domain, rest sourced from reference TRBV7-6 and TRBJ2-1, is GAGVSQSPRYKVTKRGQDVALRCDPISGHVSLYWYRQALGQGPEFLTYFNYEAQQDKSGLPNDRFSAERPEGSISTLTIQRTEQRDSAMYRCASSTSGGPYNEQFFGPGTRLTVL.

The chain joins TRBV29-1 to TRBJ1-1; D remains unclear. The CDR3 is 12 residues long. The germline V gene has CDR1 SQVTM and CDR2 ANQGSEA. Trimming cost V 4 bases and J 6 bases, with 12 bases left between them. CDR3 sequence (DNA): TGCAGCGTTGGGCATTATAATCCTGAAGCTTTCTTT. Amino acids: CSVGHYNPEAFF.